The rows below give T cell receptor beta chains drawn from one sample of a study of blood T cell repertoires in COVID-19. Measured with immunoSEQ multiplex PCR; TCRdb has only the in-frame clones, and not every one. The table lists under 350,000 clones, approximately 86% of them singletons, with about 4% in the top ten. The source material was PBMCs or T cells enriched from blood (not recorded which). The receptors derive from a woman aged 40 to 50 with acute COVID-19. Each CDR3 is given with its conserved first and last residue. A D gene is named only where the DNA matches it firmly. Size values are once, few and many counts, or a class for expanded clones, and some rows have none.

J: TRBJ2-1; V: TRBV7-9; D: TRBD2; size: -; CDR3: CASSLNSGVNEQFF; DNA: TGTGCCAGCAGCTTAAATAGCGGGGTCAATGAGCAGTTCTTC
J: TRBJ1-3; V: TRBV5-1; D: -; size: -; CDR3: CASSLAGDSGNTIYF; DNA: TGCGCCAGCAGCTTGGCCGGGGACTCTGGAAACACCATATATTTT
J: TRBJ1-1; V: TRBV28; D: -; size: -; CDR3: CASRYQGNTEAFF; DNA: TGTGCCAGCAGATACCAGGGGAACACTGAAGCTTTCTTT
J: TRBJ1-5; V: TRBV19; D: -; size: -; CDR3: CASSIPNPGLDNQPQHF; DNA: TGTGCCAGTAGTATCCCTAATCCAGGGTTGGACAATCAGCCCCAGCATTTT
J: TRBJ2-7; V: TRBV19; D: -; size: -; CDR3: CASSSGGHEQYF; DNA: TGTGCCAGTAGTAGCGGGGGCCACGAGCAGTACTTC
J: TRBJ2-7; V: TRBV5-1; D: -; size: -; CDR3: CASATEGGVEEQYF; DNA: TGCGCCAGTGCCACTGAGGGTGGGGTGGAAGAGCAGTACTTC
J: TRBJ2-2; V: TRBV19; D: -; size: once; CDR3: CASSIGQVGPGELFF; DNA: TGTGCCAGTAGTATAGGGCAGGTGGGGCCCGGGGAGCTGTTTTTT
J: TRBJ2-1; V: TRBV11-1; D: -; size: few; CDR3: CASSLGGWDEQFF; DNA: TGTGCCAGCAGCTTAGGAGGGTGGGATGAGCAGTTCTTC
J: TRBJ1-5; V: TRBV19; D: -; size: -; CDR3: CASSIERGFAPYSNQPQHF; DNA: TGTGCCAGTAGTATAGAAAGGGGGTTCGCCCCTTATAGCAATCAGCCCCAGCATTTT
J: TRBJ2-3; V: TRBV5-4; D: -; size: -; CDR3: CASSLAGGFTDTQYF; DNA: TGTGCCAGCAGCTTGGCAGGTGGTTTTACAGATACGCAGTATTTT
J: TRBJ2-2; V: TRBV7-2; D: -; size: -; CDR3: CASSSPQARAFTGELFF; DNA: TGTGCCAGCAGCTCCCCCCAGGCGCGGGCTTTCACCGGGGAGCTGTTTTTT
J: TRBJ1-3; V: TRBV19; D: -; size: -; CDR3: CASSPPTGNTIYF; DNA: TGTGCCAGTAGTCCCCCAACAGGAAACACCATATATTTT
J: TRBJ2-7; V: TRBV4-3; D: -; size: few; CDR3: CASSQDTYYEQYF; DNA: TGCGCCAGCAGCCAAGATACATACTACGAGCAGTACTTC
J: TRBJ1-2; V: TRBV4-3; D: -; size: -; CDR3: CASSQGPGTYGYTF; DNA: TGCGCCAGCAGCCAAGGTCCAGGGACTTATGGCTACACCTTC
J: TRBJ2-7; V: TRBV5-6; D: -; size: -; CDR3: CASSRRQSYEQYF; DNA: TGTGCCAGCAGCCGACGACAGTCCTACGAGCAGTACTTC
J: TRBJ2-7; V: TRBV5-1; D: TRBD2; size: -; CDR3: CASSRGTSGSYEQYF; DNA: TGCGCCAGCAGCCGGGGGACTAGCGGCTCCTACGAGCAGTACTTC
J: TRBJ2-7; V: TRBV2; D: TRBD2; size: -; CDR3: CASSEVLAGEDEQYF; DNA: TGTGCCAGCAGTGAAGTTCTAGCGGGAGAAGATGAGCAGTACTTC
J: TRBJ1-6; V: TRBV6-2/TRBV6-3; D: -; size: -; CDR3: CASSYLDWVVSNSPLHF; DNA: TGTGCCAGCAGTTACTTGGACTGGGTGGTATCAAATTCACCCCTCCACTTT
J: TRBJ1-1; V: TRBV7-9; D: -; size: -; CDR3: CASRGAYTEAFF; DNA: TGTGCCAGCAGAGGGGCCTACACTGAAGCTTTCTTT
J: TRBJ2-2; V: TRBV6-4; D: TRBD2; size: -; CDR3: CASKAAPGGGNTGELFF; DNA: TGTGCCAGTAAAGCTGCCCCGGGAGGCGGAAACACCGGGGAGCTGTTTTTT
J: TRBJ1-1; V: TRBV7-9; D: TRBD1; size: -; CDR3: CASSFPTGGVTEAFF; DNA: TGTGCCAGCAGCTTCCCGACAGGGGGAGTCACTGAAGCTTTCTTT
J: TRBJ2-7; V: TRBV4-2; D: -; size: -; CDR3: CASSQRTGILEQYF; DNA: TGTGCCAGCAGCCAAAGAACAGGGATATTGGAGCAGTACTTC
J: TRBJ1-1; V: TRBV18; D: -; size: -; CDR3: CASSEGVNTEAFF; DNA: TGTGCCAGCTCTGAAGGGGTGAACACTGAAGCTTTCTTT
J: TRBJ1-1; V: TRBV7-8; D: -; size: -; CDR3: CASSLVNGGNTEAFF; DNA: TGTGCCAGCAGCTTAGTCAACGGGGGGAACACTGAAGCTTTCTTT
J: TRBJ1-2; V: TRBV29-1; D: TRBD1; size: -; CDR3: CSVEAYRGLLDGYTF; DNA: TGCAGCGTTGAAGCGTACAGGGGTTTATTGGATGGCTACACCTTC
J: TRBJ2-5; V: TRBV28; D: TRBD2; size: -; CDR3: CASSRAGDPGTQYF; DNA: TGTGCCAGCAGCCGGGCGGGAGACCCGGGGACCCAGTACTTC
J: TRBJ2-3; V: TRBV4-3; D: -; size: -; CDR3: CASSREASDTQYF; DNA: TGCGCCAGCAGCCGCGAAGCCTCAGATACGCAGTATTTT
J: TRBJ2-3; V: TRBV15; D: -; size: -; CDR3: CATSRDIDSTGADTQYF; DNA: TGTGCCACCAGCAGAGACATAGACTCAACAGGCGCAGATACGCAGTATTTT
J: TRBJ2-1; V: TRBV5-1; D: -; size: -; CDR3: CASSLLSPTYNEQFF; DNA: TGCGCCAGCAGCTTACTGAGTCCTACCTACAATGAGCAGTTCTTC
J: TRBJ2-7; V: TRBV11-3; D: -; size: -; CDR3: CASSLYSGYEQYF; DNA: TGTGCCAGCAGCTTATATAGCGGCTACGAGCAGTACTTC
J: TRBJ2-2; V: TRBV11-2; D: -; size: -; CDR3: CASRSGGGGGELFF; DNA: TGTGCCAGCAGGTCGGGAGGGGGCGGCGGGGAGCTGTTTTTT
J: TRBJ1-6; V: TRBV4-2; D: TRBD1; size: -; CDR3: CASSQGDRRDNSPLHF; DNA: TGTGCCAGCAGCCAAGGGGACAGGCGGGATAATTCACCCCTCCACTTT
J: TRBJ2-7; V: TRBV7-8; D: TRBD2; size: few; CDR3: CASSSGLAGAEQYF; DNA: TGTGCCAGCAGCTCGGGACTAGCGGGAGCCGAGCAGTACTTC
J: TRBJ1-4; V: TRBV23-1; D: TRBD1; size: -; CDR3: CASSQQEGAENEKLFF; DNA: TGCGCCAGCAGTCAGCAAGAGGGGGCGGAGAATGAAAAACTGTTTTTT
J: TRBJ2-7; V: TRBV5-1; D: TRBD1; size: -; CDR3: CASSLAGTGNTYEQYF; DNA: TGCGCCAGCAGCTTGGCCGGGACAGGGAACACCTACGAGCAGTACTTC
J: TRBJ2-7; V: TRBV19; D: -; size: -; CDR3: CASSPGGGETGFGTYEQYF; DNA: TGTGCCAGTAGCCCCGGCGGGGGAGAAACAGGGTTTGGAACCTACGAGCAGTACTTC
J: TRBJ2-1; V: TRBV6-5; D: TRBD2; size: -; CDR3: CASSYVAGTYNEQFF; DNA: TGTGCCAGCAGTTACGTAGCGGGAACATACAATGAGCAGTTCTTC
J: TRBJ2-7; V: TRBV11-1; D: TRBD2; size: -; CDR3: CASSPGTSSSYEQYF; DNA: TGTGCCAGCAGCCCAGGGACTAGCAGCTCCTACGAGCAGTACTTC
J: TRBJ1-5; V: TRBV19; D: -; size: few; CDR3: CASSTSRGRSSNQPQHF; DNA: TGTGCCAGTAGTACTTCCAGGGGAAGGAGTAGCAATCAGCCCCAGCATTTT
J: TRBJ1-6; V: TRBV28; D: TRBD1; size: -; CDR3: CASSSPRQGVTNNSPLHF; DNA: TGTGCCAGCAGTTCGCCCCGACAGGGGGTGACTAATAATTCACCCCTCCACTTT
J: TRBJ1-3; V: TRBV28; D: -; size: -; CDR3: CASAGGGSGNTIYF; DNA: TGTGCCAGCGCGGGGGGAGGCTCTGGAAACACCATATATTTT
J: TRBJ1-6; V: TRBV7-9; D: TRBD1; size: -; CDR3: CASSSPPGTGVSPLHF; DNA: TGTGCCAGCAGCTCCCCCCCCGGGACAGGGGTCTCACCCCTCCACTTT
J: TRBJ1-1; V: TRBV19; D: TRBD1; size: few; CDR3: CASSIDLAGGPIEAFF; DNA: TGTGCCAGTAGTATAGATCTTGCAGGGGGCCCCATTGAAGCTTTCTTT
J: TRBJ2-7; V: TRBV6-5; D: TRBD1; size: -; CDR3: CASISSRGREQYF; DNA: TGTGCCAGCATCTCCTCCAGGGGGCGGGAGCAGTACTTC
J: TRBJ1-4; V: TRBV18; D: TRBD1; size: once; CDR3: CASSPGQAGEKLFF; DNA: TGTGCCAGCTCACCGGGACAGGCGGGGGAAAAACTGTTTTTT
J: TRBJ1-1; V: TRBV12-5; D: -; size: -; CDR3: CASGSQIMNTEAFF; DNA: TGTGCTAGTGGTTCGCAGATCATGAACACTGAAGCTTTCTTT
J: TRBJ1-2; V: TRBV5-8; D: TRBD1; size: -; CDR3: CASSSLFGQVYGYTF; DNA: TGTGCCAGCAGCTCCCTCTTCGGACAGGTCTATGGCTACACCTTC
J: TRBJ1-2; V: TRBV5-1; D: -; size: -; CDR3: CASSPMTVSGGYYGYTF; DNA: TGCGCCAGCAGCCCGATGACAGTATCGGGTGGTTACTATGGCTACACCTTC
J: TRBJ2-7; V: TRBV9; D: TRBD2; size: -; CDR3: CASSVGSGLAAYEQYF; DNA: TGTGCCAGCAGCGTAGGATCGGGACTAGCAGCTTACGAGCAGTACTTC
J: TRBJ1-1; V: TRBV5-6; D: -; size: once; CDR3: CASSGGGGTEAFF; DNA: TGTGCCAGCAGCGGGGGAGGGGGCACTGAAGCTTTCTTT
J: TRBJ1-3; V: TRBV19; D: -; size: -; CDR3: CASRDPGLIAGGSGNTIYF; DNA: TGTGCCAGTAGGGACCCGGGACTTATCGCCGGGGGCTCTGGAAACACCATATATTTT
J: TRBJ2-3; V: TRBV5-1; D: TRBD2; size: -; CDR3: CASSPEVRGSADTQYF; DNA: TGCGCCAGCAGCCCCGAAGTACGCGGGAGTGCAGATACGCAGTATTTT
J: TRBJ2-4; V: TRBV2; D: -; size: few; CDR3: CASSDRAAKNIQYF; DNA: TGTGCCAGCAGTGACAGGGCAGCCAAAAACATTCAGTACTTC
J: TRBJ1-5; V: TRBV6-5; D: -; size: -; CDR3: CASIQFSNQPQHF; DNA: TGTGCCAGCATTCAATTTAGCAATCAGCCCCAGCATTTT
J: TRBJ2-3; V: TRBV27; D: TRBD2; size: -; CDR3: CASSTAGGHLPDTQYF; DNA: TGTGCCAGCAGCACAGCGGGGGGGCATTTGCCAGATACGCAGTATTTT
J: TRBJ2-1; V: TRBV5-1; D: TRBD2; size: once; CDR3: CASSTLAGGSYNEQFF; DNA: TGCGCCAGCAGCACACTAGCGGGGGGCTCCTACAATGAGCAGTTCTTC
J: TRBJ1-6; V: TRBV7-9; D: -; size: -; CDR3: CASSLTGGLNSPLHF; DNA: TGTGCCAGCAGCTTAACCGGGGGGCTCAATTCACCCCTCCACTTT